This is a list of T cell receptor beta chains from one sample in a study of CXCR3-negative and CXCR3-positive naive CD8 T cells. TCRdb reprocessed the 5' RACE reads; each CDR3 protein has one entry and no DNA is given. The sample table includes about 84,000 distinct CDR3 sequences. The sample consisted of naive CXCR3+ CD8+ T cells from blood. The origin of the receptors is a human donor in good health. Some clones in this sample may be carry-over from other donors' samples. The CDR3 runs from the conserved cysteine through the conserved F or W.

cdr3_aa j_call v_call
CASSYGTSNQPQHF TRBJ1-5 TRBV12-3/TRBV12-4
CASSRGLVEEQYF TRBJ2-7 TRBV28
CSVEGGGYGYTF TRBJ1-2 TRBV29-1
CSGDINDKQFF TRBJ2-1 TRBV29-1
CSVTLSGELFF TRBJ2-2 TRBV29-1
CASSLEASGNNEQLF TRBJ2-1 TRBV7-9
CASSLSGRGTTEAFF TRBJ1-1 TRBV7-6
CASSPPTDEQYF TRBJ2-7 TRBV28
CASSWSGANTGELFF TRBJ2-2 TRBV7-9
CASSSGPWQYF TRBJ2-7 TRBV7-8
CASSYSRTESNQPQHF TRBJ1-5 TRBV6-6
CSVEVVRGPRVYEQYF TRBJ2-7 TRBV29-1
CASSYTDGNEKLFF TRBJ1-4 TRBV6-5
CASSQDGSFRSSYNEQFF TRBJ2-1 TRBV7-6
CASRPTSGDETQYF TRBJ2-5 TRBV28
CASWFGTDSNQPQHF TRBJ1-5 TRBV28
CATSIRQGEGYEQYF TRBJ2-7 TRBV15
CASSLIPSTDGYTF TRBJ1-2 TRBV12-3/TRBV12-4
CASSYTGHLSGANVLTF TRBJ2-6 TRBV7-9
CASSLTSGRQETQYF TRBJ2-5 TRBV11-3
CASSLKGISNEKLFF TRBJ1-4 TRBV12-3/TRBV12-4
CASSPQGSGTDTQYF TRBJ2-3 TRBV5-6
CATSSGTSGGHEQFF TRBJ2-1 TRBV15
CASSPIGGPRAFF TRBJ1-1 TRBV12-3/TRBV12-4
CASTDEGALAYEQYF TRBJ2-7 TRBV5-4
CASSPRGGKQFF TRBJ2-1 TRBV7-7
CASSLAGNQPQHF TRBJ1-5 TRBV28
CASSQVAGVIGYEQYF TRBJ2-7 TRBV4-1
CASSPLGSRETQYF TRBJ2-5 TRBV2
CASSYGSYYGYTF TRBJ1-2 TRBV6-5
CASSGGLGTGELFF TRBJ2-2 TRBV5-6
CASSARGTGGHEQYF TRBJ2-7 TRBV25-1
CASSYMGMDTQYF TRBJ2-3 TRBV6-5
CSARVIKGSYNEQFF TRBJ2-1 TRBV20-1
CSVEEVPGTGGFANTGELFF TRBJ2-2 TRBV29-1
CASSPGGPWTNEQFF TRBJ2-1 TRBV27
CASSPREGGTDTQYF TRBJ2-3 TRBV12-3/TRBV12-4
CASSQDLTSSGYITGELFF TRBJ2-2 TRBV14
CASSQVGRGEQYF TRBJ2-4 TRBV14
CASNRNDHGYTF TRBJ1-2 TRBV28